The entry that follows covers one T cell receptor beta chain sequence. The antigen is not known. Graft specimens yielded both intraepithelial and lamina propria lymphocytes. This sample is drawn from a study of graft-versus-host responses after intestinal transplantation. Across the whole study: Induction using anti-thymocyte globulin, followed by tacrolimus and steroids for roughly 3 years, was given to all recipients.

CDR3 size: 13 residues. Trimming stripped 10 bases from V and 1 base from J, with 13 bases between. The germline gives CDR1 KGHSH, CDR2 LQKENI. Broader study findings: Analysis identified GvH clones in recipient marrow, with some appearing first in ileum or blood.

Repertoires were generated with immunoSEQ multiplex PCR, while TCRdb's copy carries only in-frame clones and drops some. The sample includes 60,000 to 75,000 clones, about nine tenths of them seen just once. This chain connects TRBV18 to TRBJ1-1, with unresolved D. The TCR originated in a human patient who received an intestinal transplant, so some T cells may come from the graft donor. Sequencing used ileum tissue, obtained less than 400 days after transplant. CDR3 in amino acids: CATSLIWNTEAFF. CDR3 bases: TGTGCCACCTCGCTGATTTGGAACACTGAAGCTTTCTTT.